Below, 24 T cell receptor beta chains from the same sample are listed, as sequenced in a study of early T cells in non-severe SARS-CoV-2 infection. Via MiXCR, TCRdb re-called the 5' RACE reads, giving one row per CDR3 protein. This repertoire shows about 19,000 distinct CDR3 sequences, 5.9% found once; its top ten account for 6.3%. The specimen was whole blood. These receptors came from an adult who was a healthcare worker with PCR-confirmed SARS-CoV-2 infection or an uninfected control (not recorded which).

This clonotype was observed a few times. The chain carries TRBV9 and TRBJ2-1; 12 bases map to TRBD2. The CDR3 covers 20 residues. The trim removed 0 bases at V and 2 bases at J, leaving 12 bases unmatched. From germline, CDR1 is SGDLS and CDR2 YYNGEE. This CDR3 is CASSVAETSGSWVPYNEQFF. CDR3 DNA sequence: TGTGCCAGCAGCGTAGCGGAGACTAGCGGGAGTTGGGTCCCCTACAATGAGCAGTTCTTC.

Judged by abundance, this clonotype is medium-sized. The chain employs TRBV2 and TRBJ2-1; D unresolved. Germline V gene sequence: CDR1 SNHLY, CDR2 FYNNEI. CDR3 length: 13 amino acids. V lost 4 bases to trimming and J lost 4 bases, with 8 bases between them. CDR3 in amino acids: CASSVASYNEQFF. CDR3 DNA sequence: TGTGCCAGCAGTGTCGCGTCATACAATGAGCAGTTCTTC.

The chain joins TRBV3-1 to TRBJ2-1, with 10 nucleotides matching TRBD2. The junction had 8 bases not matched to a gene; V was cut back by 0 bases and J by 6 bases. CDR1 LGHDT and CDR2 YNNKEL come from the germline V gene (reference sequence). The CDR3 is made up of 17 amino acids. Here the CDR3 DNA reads TGTGCCAGCAGCCAAGATATAGGAGCTAGCGGGAGCAATGAGCAGTTCTTC. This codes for CASSQDIGASGSNEQFF.

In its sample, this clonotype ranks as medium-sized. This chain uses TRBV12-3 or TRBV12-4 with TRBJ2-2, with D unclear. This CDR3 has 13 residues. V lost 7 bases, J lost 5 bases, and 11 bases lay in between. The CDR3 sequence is CASKARTTGELFF. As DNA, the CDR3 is TGTGCCAGCAAGGCGCGAACTACCGGGGAGCTGTTTTTT.

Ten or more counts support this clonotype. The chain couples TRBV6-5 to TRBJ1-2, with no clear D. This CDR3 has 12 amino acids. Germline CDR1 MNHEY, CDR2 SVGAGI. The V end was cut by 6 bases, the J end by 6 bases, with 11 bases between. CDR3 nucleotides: TGTGCCAGCAGACGCACGATGAATGGCTACACCTTC. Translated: CASRRTMNGYTF.

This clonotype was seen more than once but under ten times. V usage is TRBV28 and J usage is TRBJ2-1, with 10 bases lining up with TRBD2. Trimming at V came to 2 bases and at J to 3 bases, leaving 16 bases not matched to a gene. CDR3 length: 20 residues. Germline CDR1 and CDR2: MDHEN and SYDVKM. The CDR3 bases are TGTGCCAGCAGTTTAGTGCTAGCGGGAGACCCACACGAAATCTACAATGAGCAGTTCTTC. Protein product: CASSLVLAGDPHEIYNEQFF.

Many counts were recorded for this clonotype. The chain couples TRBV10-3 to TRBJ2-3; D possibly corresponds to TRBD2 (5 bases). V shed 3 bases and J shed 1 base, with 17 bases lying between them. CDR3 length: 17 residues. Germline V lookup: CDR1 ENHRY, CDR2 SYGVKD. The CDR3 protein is CAISDTPSGVRTDTQYF. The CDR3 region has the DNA TGTGCCATCAGTGACACCCCAAGCGGTGTGCGCACAGATACGCAGTATTTT.

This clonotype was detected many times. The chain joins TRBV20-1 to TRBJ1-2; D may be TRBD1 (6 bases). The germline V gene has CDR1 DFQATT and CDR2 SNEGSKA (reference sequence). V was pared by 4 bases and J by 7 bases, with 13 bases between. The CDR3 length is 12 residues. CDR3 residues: CSATRTAPGYTF. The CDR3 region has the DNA TGCAGTGCTACCCGGACAGCTCCTGGCTACACCTTC.

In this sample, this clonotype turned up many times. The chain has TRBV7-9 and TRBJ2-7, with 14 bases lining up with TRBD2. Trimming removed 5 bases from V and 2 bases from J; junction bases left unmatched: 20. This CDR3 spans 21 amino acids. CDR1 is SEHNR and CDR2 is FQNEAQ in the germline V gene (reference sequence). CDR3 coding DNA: TGTGCCAGCAGCAAGGGACTAGCGGGAGATGACGGCCTTCGTTACGCCTACGAGCAGTACTTC. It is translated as CASSKGLAGDDGLRYAYEQYF.

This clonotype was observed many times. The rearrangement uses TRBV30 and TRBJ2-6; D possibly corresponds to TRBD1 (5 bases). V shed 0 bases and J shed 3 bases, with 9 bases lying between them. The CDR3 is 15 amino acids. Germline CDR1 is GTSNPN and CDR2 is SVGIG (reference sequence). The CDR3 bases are TGTGCCTGGAGTGTCGTGGGGCTTGGGGCCAACGTCCTGACTTTC. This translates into CAWSVVGLGANVLTF.

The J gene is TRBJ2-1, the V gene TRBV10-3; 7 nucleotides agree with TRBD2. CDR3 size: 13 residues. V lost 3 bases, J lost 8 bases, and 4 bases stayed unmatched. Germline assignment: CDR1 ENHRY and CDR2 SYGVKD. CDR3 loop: CAISEGLDYEQFF. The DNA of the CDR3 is TGTGCCATCAGTGAAGGACTAGACTATGAGCAGTTCTTC.

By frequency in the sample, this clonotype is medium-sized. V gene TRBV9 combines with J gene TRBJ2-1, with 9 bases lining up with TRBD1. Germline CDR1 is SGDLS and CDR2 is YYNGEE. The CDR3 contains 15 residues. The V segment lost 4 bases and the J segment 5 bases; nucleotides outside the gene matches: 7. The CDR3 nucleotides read TGTGCCAGCAGCTCCCTGGGACAGGGAAACAATGAGCAGTTCTTC. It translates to CASSSLGQGNNEQFF.

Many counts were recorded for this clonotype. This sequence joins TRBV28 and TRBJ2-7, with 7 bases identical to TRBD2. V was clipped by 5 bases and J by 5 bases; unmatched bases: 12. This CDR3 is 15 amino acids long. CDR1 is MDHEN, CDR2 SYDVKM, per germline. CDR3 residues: CASSDGRAFRDEQYF. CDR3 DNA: TGTGCCAGCAGTGATGGGAGGGCCTTCCGGGACGAGCAGTACTTC.

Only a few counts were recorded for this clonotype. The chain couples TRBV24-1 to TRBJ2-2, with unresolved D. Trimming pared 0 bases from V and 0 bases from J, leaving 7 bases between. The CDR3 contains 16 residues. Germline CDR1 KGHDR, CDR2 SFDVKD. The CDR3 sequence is CATSDLGNTNTGELFF. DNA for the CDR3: TGTGCCACCAGTGATTTGGGTAATACGAACACCGGGGAGCTGTTTTTT.

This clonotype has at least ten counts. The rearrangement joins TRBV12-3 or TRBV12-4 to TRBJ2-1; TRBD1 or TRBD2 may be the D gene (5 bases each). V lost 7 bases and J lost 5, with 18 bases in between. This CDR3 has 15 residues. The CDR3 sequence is CASILGRKLDNEQFF. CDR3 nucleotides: TGTGCCAGCATCCTGGGACGGAAACTCGACAATGAGCAGTTCTTC.

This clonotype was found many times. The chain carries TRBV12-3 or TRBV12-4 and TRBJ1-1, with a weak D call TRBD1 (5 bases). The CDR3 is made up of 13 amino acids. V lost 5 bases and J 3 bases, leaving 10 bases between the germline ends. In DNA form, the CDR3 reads TGTGCCAGCAGTCCGACAGCGTACACTGAAGCTTTCTTT. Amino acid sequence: CASSPTAYTEAFF.

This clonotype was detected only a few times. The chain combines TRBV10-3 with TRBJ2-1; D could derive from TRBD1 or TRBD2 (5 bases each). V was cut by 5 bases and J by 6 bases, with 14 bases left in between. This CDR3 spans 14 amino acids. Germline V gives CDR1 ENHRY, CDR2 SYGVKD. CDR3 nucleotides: TGTGCCATCAGTTCAGGGCCGAGCGGCAATGAGCAGTTCTTC. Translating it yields CAISSGPSGNEQFF.

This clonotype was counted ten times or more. The CDR3 region has the DNA TGTGCCAGCAGTGACTTCGTCTCCCACACAGATACGCAGTATTTT. Translating gives CASSDFVSHTDTQYF. The rearrangement joins TRBV2 to TRBJ2-3; D remains unclear. Germline V lookup: CDR1 SNHLY, CDR2 FYNNEI. The CDR3 has 15 residues. Deletions cut 3 bases from V and 2 bases from J, with 12 bases between.

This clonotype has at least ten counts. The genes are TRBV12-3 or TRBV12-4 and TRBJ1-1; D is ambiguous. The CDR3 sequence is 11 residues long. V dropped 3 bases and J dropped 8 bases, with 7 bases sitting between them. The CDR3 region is CASSFGVEAFF. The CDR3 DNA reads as TGTGCCAGCAGTTTCGGAGTAGAAGCTTTCTTT.

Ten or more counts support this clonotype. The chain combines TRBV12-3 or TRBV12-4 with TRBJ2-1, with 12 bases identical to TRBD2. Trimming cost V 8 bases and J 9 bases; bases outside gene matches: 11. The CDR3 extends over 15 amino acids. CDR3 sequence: CASVLRTSGTGEQFF. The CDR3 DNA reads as TGTGCCAGCGTGTTAAGGACTAGCGGGACCGGTGAGCAGTTCTTC.

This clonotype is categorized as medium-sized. This CDR3 is CATSDSFPNRGRYEQYF. The CDR3 DNA is TGTGCCACCAGTGATTCTTTTCCGAACAGGGGCCGATACGAGCAGTACTTC. The chain couples TRBV24-1 to TRBJ2-7; TRBD1 agrees at 7 bases. The V segment lost 2 bases and the J segment 4 bases; nucleotides outside the gene matches: 13. The CDR3 runs 17 residues. Germline loops: CDR1 KGHDR, CDR2 SFDVKD.

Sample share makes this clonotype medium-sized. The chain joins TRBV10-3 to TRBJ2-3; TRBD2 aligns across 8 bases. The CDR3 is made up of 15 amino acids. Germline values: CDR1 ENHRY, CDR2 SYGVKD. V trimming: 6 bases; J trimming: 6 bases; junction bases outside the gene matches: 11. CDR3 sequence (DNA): TGTGCCATCAGGCGAGGGCGGGAGGCTTCTGATACGCAGTATTTT. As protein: CAIRRGREASDTQYF.

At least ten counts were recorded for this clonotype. CDR3 in DNA: TGTGCCAGCAGTGATTCGCGGCCCACGGGGTTAGATACGCAGTATTTT. Its protein is CASSDSRPTGLDTQYF. The rearrangement links TRBV2 to TRBJ2-3, with D perhaps TRBD2 (5 bases). Trimming took 3 bases from V and 5 from J, leaving 18 bases between them. The CDR3 loop spans 16 amino acids. Germline CDR1 and CDR2: SNHLY and FYNNEI.

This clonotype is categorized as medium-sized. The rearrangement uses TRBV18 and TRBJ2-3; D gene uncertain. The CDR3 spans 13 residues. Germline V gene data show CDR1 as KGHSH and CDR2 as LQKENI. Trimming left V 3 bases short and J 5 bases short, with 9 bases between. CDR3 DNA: TGTGCCAGCTCACCTACTGGGAAAGATACGCAGTATTTT. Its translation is CASSPTGKDTQYF.